A single T cell receptor beta chain is shown here with its context. This clone's antigen is unknown. Base qualities were left out, and no much larger clone turns up one base away. The library relied on the immunoSEQ multiplex PCR assay. This is the immuneACCESS table as TCRdb keeps it, with only in-frame sequences that have V and J called. A part of the clones is gone; compared with another copy, unresolved V genes explain less than half, and the rest is unexplained. This sample has 23,000 or so clones in its table, and about three quarters of those were observed once. Roughly 3.5% of the sample rests with the top ten. The study evaluated CTLA-4 blockade (ipilimumab) given together with focal radiation therapy in patients who had chemo-refractory metastatic non-small-cell lung cancer. The sample is drawn from a study of radiotherapy plus CTLA-4 blockade in lung cancer (dated by TCRdb to 2016 to 2018). A note on the overall study: Objective responses occurred in 18% of enrolled patients, and just over 30% achieved disease control. What the work shows at the level of the full study, not this receptor alone: The strongest predictors of response, as reported, were early dynamic changes in blood T cell clones along with a rise in serum interferon-beta after radiation. TCR clones derived from tumors expanded in peripheral blood after treatment with radiotherapy and ipilimumab.

The sequencing used peripheral blood, collected from a patient treated with radiotherapy plus ipilimumab. This receptor was obtained from a human donor with non-small cell lung cancer who had stable disease on radiotherapy plus ipilimumab.

The sequence in DNA is TGTGCCAGCAGTTTTCTGTCCCCACGGGGGCTTAGGGGGGTATTCTACGAGCAGTACTTC. Translated, this is CASSFLSPRGLRGVFYEQYF. The chain was built from TRBV27 and TRBJ2-7, with the D gene possibly TRBD1 or TRBD2, each one fitting 6 bases. The cysteine opens and the phenylalanine closes a CDR3 of 20 amino acids. Here the CDR3 DNA is all that survives: 60 bases in frame from base 1. Deletion took 3 bases off V and 3 bases off J, with a span of 30 bases between the germline ends. Reading the germline V gene (reference sequence) gives CDR1 MNHEY and CDR2 SMNVEV.